A single sample is the source of the 21 T cell receptor beta chains below, sequenced in a study of T cells in Graves' hyperthyroidism and ophthalmopathy. TCR beta CDR3 region amplification was performed from RNA transcripts. When the TCR CDR3 underwent first-round RT-PCR, the HTBI primer set was used. MiXCR, applied by TCRdb to the multiplex PCR reads, yields one record per CDR3 protein. The sample includes 380,000 or so distinct CDR3 sequences, about 20% seen only once; the top ten take about 3.7%. Sequenced material: blood. These receptors originate from a woman aged 18-30 years with Graves' hyperthyroidism.

This chain links TRBV2 with TRBJ1-2, with 10 bases lining up with TRBD1. V lost 9 bases, J lost 2 bases, and 6 bases stayed unmatched. This CDR3 is 14 amino acids long. Looked up from germline, CDR1 is SNHLY and CDR2 is FYNNEI. The CDR3: CASLSDRGNYGYTF. The CDR3 nucleotides are TGTGCCAGTTTATCGGACAGGGGGAACTATGGCTACACCTTC.

The sample holds a few counts of this clonotype. This rearrangement joins TRBV11-2 to TRBJ1-1; D remains unclear. Trimming removed 0 bases from V and 1 base from J, with 9 bases in between. CDR1 is SGHAT and CDR2 is FQNNGV in the germline V gene. The CDR3 has 15 residues. The CDR3 reads CASSLDSSRNTEAFF. For the CDR3, the DNA is TGTGCCAGCAGCTTAGATTCATCCAGGAACACTGAAGCTTTCTTT.

This clonotype was observed many times. The V gene is TRBV7-2, the J gene TRBJ2-4, with D possibly matching TRBD2 (7 bases). CDR1 is SGHTA and CDR2 is FQGNSA in the germline V gene. Deletions cut 1 base from V and 7 bases from J, with 8 bases between. The CDR3 loop spans 13 amino acids. The chain's CDR3 is CASSLEGGNIQYF. Here the CDR3 DNA reads TGTGCCAGCAGCTTAGAGGGGGGGAACATTCAGTACTTC.

This clonotype appeared many times. The J gene is TRBJ2-5, the V gene TRBV12-3 or TRBV12-4; 7 bases are a match to TRBD1. There are 15 residues in the CDR3. Trimming cost V 5 bases and J 4 bases; bases outside gene matches: 10. The CDR3 loop is CASSRQDRSLETQYF. The DNA of the CDR3 is TGTGCCAGCAGTCGCCAGGACAGGTCCTTAGAGACCCAGTACTTC.

This clonotype appeared many times. This chain uses TRBV5-1 with TRBJ1-3; D unresolved. Trimming took 2 bases from V and 0 from J, leaving 9 bases between them. This CDR3 has 15 residues. Germline V gene data show CDR1 as SGHRS and CDR2 as YFSETQ. The CDR3: CASSFGGNSGNTIYF. The CDR3 coding sequence is TGCGCCAGCAGCTTTGGAGGGAACTCTGGAAACACCATATATTTT.

This clonotype was counted between two and nine times. The chain uses TRBV19 and TRBJ1-6; maybe TRBD1 (5 bases). Trimming shortened V by 3 bases and J by 10 bases, and 13 bases separated the two germline ends. Germline assignment: CDR1 LNHDA and CDR2 SQIVND (reference sequence). This CDR3 has 14 amino acids. The CDR3 DNA sequence: TGTGCCAGTAGTATTAGTCAGGGAGGATCACCCCTCCACTTT. It is translated as CASSISQGGSPLHF.

This rearrangement joins TRBV4-2 to TRBJ2-3, with a tentative D call TRBD2 (7 bases). This CDR3 has 15 residues. The germline V and J ends were trimmed by 4 bases and 6 bases, with 17 bases remaining between them. Germline loops: CDR1 LGHNA, CDR2 YNFKEQ. The CDR3 here is CASSPSWAGADTQYF. The CDR3 DNA sequence: TGTGCCAGCAGCCCATCCTGGGCGGGGGCGGATACGCAGTATTTT.

This clonotype was counted ten times or more. The chain uses TRBV4-1 and TRBJ2-7; D gene ambiguous. Germline CDR1 reads MGHRA; CDR2 reads YSYEKL. This CDR3 is 17 amino acids long. Deletions cut 0 bases from V and 3 bases from J, with 18 bases between. DNA of the CDR3: TGCGCCAGCAGCCAAGATCTACGGACGGGCCGAATCTACGAGCAGTACTTC. Encoded protein: CASSQDLRTGRIYEQYF.

In its sample, this clonotype was seen many times. The CDR3 spells CSAREGARNEKLFF. Written as DNA, the CDR3 is TGCAGTGCTAGAGAAGGCGCTCGTAATGAAAAACTGTTTTTT. The rearrangement uses TRBV20-1 and TRBJ1-4; D uncertain. The CDR3 is made up of 14 amino acids. Trimming removed 0 bases at V and 4 bases at J, with 9 bases between. Looked up from germline, CDR1 is DFQATT and CDR2 is SNEGSKA (reference sequence).

The table lists this clonotype with a few counts. This sequence joins TRBV19 and TRBJ1-5, with 7 bases that match TRBD1. The CDR3 runs to 16 residues. The V segment lost 6 bases and the J segment 2 bases; nucleotides outside the gene matches: 10. Per germline, CDR1 LNHDA and CDR2 SQIVND (reference sequence). CDR3 amino acids: CASRRQGEVGNQPQHF. In DNA form, the CDR3 reads TGTGCCAGTAGAAGACAGGGAGAGGTTGGCAATCAGCCCCAGCATTTT. Variable domain in full (rest from reference TRBV19 and TRBJ1-5): DGGITQSPKYLFRKEGQNVTLSCEQNLNHDAMYWYRQDPGQGLRLIYYSQIVNDFQKGDIAEGYSVSREKKESFPLTVTSAQKNPTAFYLCASRRQGEVGNQPQHFGDGTRLSIL.

In this sample, this clonotype turned up many times. The genes are TRBV2 and TRBJ2-3, with D unclear. CDR3 length: 14 residues. Between the trimmed V and J ends, which lost 11 bases and 2 bases, there was a span of 17 bases. Germline V lookup: CDR1 SNHLY, CDR2 FYNNEI. The CDR3 DNA reads TGTGCCCGGACGCCACGGCAATTCACAGATACGCAGTATTTT. It codes for CARTPRQFTDTQYF.

Many counts were recorded for this clonotype. This chain links TRBV10-3 with TRBJ2-7, with no clear D. V dropped 0 bases and J dropped 6 bases, with 12 bases sitting between them. The germline gives CDR1 ENHRY, CDR2 SYGVKD. The CDR3 length is 14 residues. CDR3 DNA sequence: TGTGCCATCAGTGAGTCACCCCGATCTCTCGAGCAGTACTTC. This translates into CAISESPRSLEQYF.

This clonotype was seen ten or more times. CDR3 coding DNA: TGTGCCATCAGTGAAATACAGGGGAATCAGCCCCAGCATTTT. This gives the protein CAISEIQGNQPQHF. The V and J genes are TRBV10-3 and TRBJ1-5, with 7 bases fitting TRBD1. CDR3 size: 14 residues. Trimming removed 3 bases from V and 4 bases from J; junction bases left unmatched: 3. Germline lookup yields CDR1 ENHRY and CDR2 SYGVKD.

In its sample, this clonotype was seen many times. This rearrangement joins TRBV6-1 to TRBJ1-2, with D tentatively TRBD1 (6 bases). Trimming left V 6 bases short and J 2 bases short, with 10 bases between. CDR3 length: 13 residues. Germline V gene sequence: CDR1 MNHNS, CDR2 SASEGT. The CDR3: CASRDSLNYGYTF. The CDR3, as DNA: TGTGCCAGCAGGGACAGCTTGAACTATGGCTACACCTTC.

This clonotype was recorded at least ten times. The chain carries TRBV6-6 and TRBJ1-1; D is unresolved. Trimming cost V 4 bases and J 3 bases, with 12 bases left between them. CDR1 MNHNY and CDR2 SVGAGI come from the germline V gene (reference sequence). The CDR3 covers 14 residues. The CDR3, as DNA: TGTGCCAGCAGTTCAGCCGCAGGCTACACTGAAGCTTTCTTT. This sequence encodes CASSSAAGYTEAFF.

The V gene is TRBV14, the J gene TRBJ2-7, with D tentatively TRBD1 (5 bases). This CDR3 is built from 12 residues. Germline CDR1 reads SGHDN; CDR2 reads FVKESK. Deletions cut 6 bases from V and 3 bases from J, with 9 bases between. The CDR3 bases are TGTGCCAGCAGAGCAAGGGGCTACGAGCAGTACTTC. This codes for CASRARGYEQYF.

This clonotype showed up many times. The chain links TRBV6-4 to TRBJ1-1, with TRBD1 identical over 11 bases. The CDR3 sequence is 17 residues long. V trimming: 6 bases; J trimming: 5 bases; junction bases outside the gene matches: 14. CDR1 is MRHNA and CDR2 is SNTAGT in the germline V gene. DNA for the CDR3: TGTGCCAGCAGAGGAAGGACAGGGGGCGCCGGTCAGACTGAAGCTTTCTTT. It codes for CASRGRTGGAGQTEAFF.

This clonotype was observed many times. The chain uses TRBV6-5 and TRBJ2-5; 9 bases agree with TRBD2. Germline-derived CDR1 and CDR2 are MNHEY and SVGAGI. There are 17 residues in the CDR3. After removal of 0 bases from V and 4 bases from J, the junction contained 9 bases not matched to a gene. The CDR3 region has the DNA TGTGCCAGCAGTTACTCGAGATCTAGAGCGGGGGGAGAGACCCAGTACTTC. Its protein product is CASSYSRSRAGGETQYF.

This clonotype came up many times. The V call is TRBV28, the J call TRBJ1-5; a weak D match, TRBD1 (6 bases). The CDR3 consists of 15 residues. The V end lost 7 bases, the J end lost 5 bases, and 18 bases lay between the germline ends. Germline V gives CDR1 MDHEN, CDR2 SYDVKM. The CDR3 bases are TGTGCCAGCACCGAACCGGGGGGCGTGGATCAGCCCCAGCATTTT. Protein sequence: CASTEPGGVDQPQHF.

This clonotype appeared many times. The V and J genes are TRBV6-1 and TRBJ2-5; unclear D gene. V was shortened by 6 bases and J by 5 bases, with 10 bases between the two germline ends. CDR3 size: 12 residues. Looked up from germline, CDR1 is MNHNS and CDR2 is SASEGT. DNA for the CDR3: TGTGCCAGCAGCGGCTCGATGGAGACCCAGTACTTC. This sequence encodes CASSGSMETQYF.

This clonotype appeared many times. V and J are TRBV24-1 and TRBJ2-5; perhaps TRBD2 as D (6 bases). Germline V gene sequence: CDR1 KGHDR, CDR2 SFDVKD. V was cut by 9 bases and J by 4 bases, with 11 bases left in between. This CDR3 contains 12 residues. The CDR3 DNA is TGTGCCACCGGTAGCGGAGGAGAGACCCAGTACTTC. The encoded protein is CATGSGGETQYF.